This is a list of T cell receptor beta chains from one sample in a study of blood T cell repertoires in COVID-19. The data were produced by immunoSEQ multiplex PCR, yet TCRdb's version contains in-frame clones alone and is incomplete. The top ten hold about a tenth of the sample, which has around 190,000 clones, roughly 89% seen once. Specimen: PBMCs or T cells enriched from blood (not recorded which). These receptors originate from a man aged 18-30 years with acute COVID-19. The CDR3 runs from the conserved cysteine through the conserved F or W. The D gene is left open where the match is weak. Only part of the rows carry a size: once, few, many, or a class if the clone is expanded.

v_call	j_call	d_call	clone_size	cdr3_nt	cdr3_aa
TRBV27	TRBJ2-7	TRBD1	once	TGTGCCAGCAGTCTGACAGGGGTGACCTACGAGCAGTACTTC	CASSLTGVTYEQYF
TRBV30	TRBJ1-3	.	.	TGTGCCTGGAACCCGGGAACAGAAACAGGGACCATATATTTT	CAWNPGTETGTIYF
TRBV28	TRBJ1-1	TRBD1	.	TGTGCCAGCAGTCCAAGTCAGACAGGGAGGACTGAAGCTTTCTTT	CASSPSQTGRTEAFF
TRBV5-4	TRBJ2-1	TRBD1	.	TGTGCCAGCAGCTTGGGAGGGGGCGCCTACAATGAGCAGTTCTTC	CASSLGGGAYNEQFF
TRBV27	TRBJ2-3	TRBD1	few	TGTGCCAGCAGTTTGCGGACAGGGGGCCTTCCTACTAGCACAGATACGCAGTATTTT	CASSLRTGGLPTSTDTQYF
TRBV28	TRBJ2-3	TRBD2	few	TGTGCCAGCAGTTATGTTGTTAGCGGGAATTTAGATACGCAGTATTTT	CASSYVVSGNLDTQYF
TRBV7-2	TRBJ1-5	.	few	TGTGCCAGCAGCTTAACGAGTCAGGGGTTCCAGCCCCAGCATTTT	CASSLTSQGFQPQHF
TRBV4-1	TRBJ2-7	.	.	TGCGCCAGCAGCCAAGATCCGCAGGGACTCTACGAGCAGTACTTC	CASSQDPQGLYEQYF
TRBV7-9	TRBJ2-2	.	few	TGTGCCAGCAGCTTAGCCCGGGGGGAGCTGTTTTTT	CASSLARGELFF
TRBV28	TRBJ2-7	.	few	TGTGCCAGTCGCGGGCTGATCTACGAGCAGTACTTC	CASRGLIYEQYF
TRBV5-5	TRBJ2-1	TRBD2	.	TGTGCCAGCAGCTTGGCCCATCCCACTAGCGGTTACAATGAGCAGTTCTTC	CASSLAHPTSGYNEQFF
TRBV7-2	TRBJ1-3	TRBD1	.	TGTGCCAGCAGCTTAACAGGGGGGGAAGCCTCTGGAAACACCATATATTTT	CASSLTGGEASGNTIYF
TRBV7-2	TRBJ2-1	.	.	TGTGCCAGCTCAACCTACAATGAGCAGTTCTTC	CASSTYNEQFF
TRBV30	TRBJ1-1	.	once	TGTGCCTGGACAATTGGACAGACTTACACTGAAGCTTTCTTT	CAWTIGQTYTEAFF
TRBV4-1	TRBJ2-1	TRBD2	once	TGCGCCAGCAGCTTAGCGGGAGGAACTAACAATGAGCAGTTCTTC	CASSLAGGTNNEQFF
TRBV4-1	TRBJ2-1	.	.	TGCGCCAGCAGCCAAAGGGGGGGGCAAGCAAGCCGATCCTACAATGAGCAGTTCTTC	CASSQRGGQASRSYNEQFF
TRBV6-5	TRBJ2-1	TRBD2	once	TGTGCCAGCAGTCCCGGGACTAGCGGATACAATGAGCAGTTCTTC	CASSPGTSGYNEQFF
TRBV3-1/TRBV3-2	TRBJ1-1	.	few	TGTGCCAGCAGCCAAGCCAGTGGAGACACTGAAGCTTTCTTT	CASSQASGDTEAFF
TRBV30	TRBJ1-2	TRBD1	.	TGTGCCTGGAGTGGGGGACAGGGTGACGGCTACACCTTC	CAWSGGQGDGYTF
TRBV28	TRBJ1-4	.	.	TGTGCCAGCAGTAACAGTCAGGGCGGTGAAAAACTGTTTTTT	CASSNSQGGEKLFF
TRBV25-1	TRBJ2-3	TRBD2	.	TGTGCCAGCAGTGGACAGCGGGAGGGTTCAGATACGCAGTATTTT	CASSGQREGSDTQYF
TRBV6-4	TRBJ2-3	.	.	TGTGCCAGCAGCGCGGCAGACACAGATACGCAGTATTTT	CASSAADTDTQYF
TRBV28	TRBJ1-2	TRBD1	.	TGTGCCAGCGCTACAGGGGGGGACTACACCTTC	CASATGGDYTF
TRBV5-6	TRBJ1-6	.	.	TGTGCCAGCAGTTTTTCCCACGGCCAGGGCCCGAATTCACCCCTCCACTTT	CASSFSHGQGPNSPLHF
TRBV12-3/TRBV12-4	TRBJ1-2	TRBD1	few	TGTGCCAGCAGTTTGAACAGGGGCGGCTACACCTTC	CASSLNRGGYTF
TRBV9	TRBJ2-7	.	once	TGTGCCAGCAGCGCGGGGTCGAGCTCCTACGAGCAGTACTTC	CASSAGSSSYEQYF
TRBV15	TRBJ2-1	.	.	TGTGCCACCAGCAGAGAGAGGACTACTTACAATGAGCAGTTCTTC	CATSRERTTYNEQFF
TRBV10-3	TRBJ2-7	TRBD2	.	TGTGCCATCAGTGGGGCTAGCGGGACCTACGAGCAGTACTTC	CAISGASGTYEQYF
TRBV11-2	TRBJ1-1	.	.	TGTGCCAGCAGACCTGGGTACCGGGCAGGGGACACTGAAGCTTTCTTT	CASRPGYRAGDTEAFF
TRBV2	TRBJ2-4	.	.	TGTGCCAGCAGCCAGGGGATCCTAGCCAAAAACATTCAGTACTTC	CASSQGILAKNIQYF
TRBV28	TRBJ1-2	.	.	TGTGCCAGCAGTTTGGCACATACCAGCACCTTC	CASSLAHTSTF
TRBV7-3	TRBJ2-7	.	once	TGTGCCAGCAGCCCATCTAGCGACACCTACGAGCAGTACTTC	CASSPSSDTYEQYF
TRBV5-1	TRBJ1-2	.	.	TGCGCCAGCAGCTTGGAGGGGTACCTTAACTATGGCTACACCTTC	CASSLEGYLNYGYTF
TRBV4-2	TRBJ1-1	.	.	TGTGCCAGCAGCCCGTATTTCGGGTCTCGCACTGAAGCTTTCTTT	CASSPYFGSRTEAFF
TRBV18	TRBJ2-4	TRBD1	.	TGTGCCAGCTCACCACAATCCGGGACAGGGGGCCTCATTCAGTACTTC	CASSPQSGTGGLIQYF
TRBV11-2	TRBJ2-1	.	.	TGTGCCAGCAGCTTAGGTCGGGGTGAGCAGTTCTTC	CASSLGRGEQFF
TRBV2	TRBJ1-5	TRBD1	.	TGTGCCAGCAAGGGACAGGTAAATCAGCCCCAGCATTTT	CASKGQVNQPQHF
TRBV28	TRBJ1-1	TRBD1	.	TGTGCCGGCACAGGGGCCTCGAACACTGAAGCTTTCTTT	CAGTGASNTEAFF
TRBV5-4	TRBJ2-7	TRBD1	few	TGTGCCAGCAGCACCGACAGGGGGAGCTACGAGCAGTACTTC	CASSTDRGSYEQYF